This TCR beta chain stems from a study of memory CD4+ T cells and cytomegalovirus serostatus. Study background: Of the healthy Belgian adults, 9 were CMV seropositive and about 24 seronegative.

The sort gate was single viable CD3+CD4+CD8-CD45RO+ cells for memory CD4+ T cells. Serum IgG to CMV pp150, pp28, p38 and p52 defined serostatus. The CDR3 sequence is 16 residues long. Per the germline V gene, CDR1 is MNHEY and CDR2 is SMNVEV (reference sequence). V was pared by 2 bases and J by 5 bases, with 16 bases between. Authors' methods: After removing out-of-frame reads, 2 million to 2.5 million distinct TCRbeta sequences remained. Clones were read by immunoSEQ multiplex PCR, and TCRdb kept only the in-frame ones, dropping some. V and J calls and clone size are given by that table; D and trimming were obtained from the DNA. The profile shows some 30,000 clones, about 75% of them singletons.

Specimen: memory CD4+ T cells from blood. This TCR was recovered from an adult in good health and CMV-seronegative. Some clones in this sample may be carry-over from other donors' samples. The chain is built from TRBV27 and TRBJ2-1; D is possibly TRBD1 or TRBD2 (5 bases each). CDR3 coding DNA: TGTGCCAGCAGTTTAAGTCCGGGACGCGAAAACAATGAGCAGTTCTTC. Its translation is CASSLSPGRENNEQFF.